The 25 T cell receptor beta chains below all came from one sample that was sequenced in a study of response to subunit inactivated influenza vaccine. One entry per CDR3 protein, called by TCRdb with MiXCR from the RT-PCR reads. Of approximately 290,000 distinct CDR3 sequences in the sample, 22% were seen once. The input for sequencing was PBMCs from blood, taken 21 months after vaccination. The receptor set was obtained from a man between 50 and 75 years old who received an inactivated influenza vaccine.

This clonotype was detected a few times. The V and J genes are TRBV12-3 or TRBV12-4 and TRBJ1-2; D is perhaps TRBD1 (5 bases). V was trimmed by 3 bases and J by 0 bases, leaving 8 bases between them. The CDR3 runs to 14 residues. The CDR3 DNA is TGTGCCAGCAGTTTTAGCAGGGCTAACTATGGCTACACCTTC. This encodes CASSFSRANYGYTF.

V gene TRBV12-3 or TRBV12-4 combines with J gene TRBJ1-5; no definite D call. The CDR3 covers 15 residues. The V end was cut by 1 base, the J end by 1 base, with 8 bases between. The CDR3 spells CASSLGVSSNQPQHF. The CDR3, as DNA: TGTGCCAGCAGTTTAGGGGTCAGCAGCAATCAGCCCCAGCATTTT.

Only a few counts were recorded for this clonotype. The chain combines TRBV3-1 with TRBJ1-6; D perhaps matches TRBD1 (5 bases). V was trimmed by 4 bases and J by 7 bases, leaving 17 bases between them. Germline V CDR1 and CDR2: LGHDT, YNNKEL (reference sequence). The length of the CDR3 is 16 residues. The CDR3: CASSLGSATVNSPLHF. The CDR3 DNA reads TGTGCCAGCAGCCTGGGGAGTGCGACAGTGAATTCACCCCTCCACTTT.

This chain connects TRBV6-2 or TRBV6-3 to TRBJ1-1; the match to TRBD1 covers 8 bases. V lost 7 bases and J lost 4; bases outside the gene matches: 8. The CDR3 is 14 amino acids. Germline lookup yields CDR1 MNHEY and CDR2 SVGEGT. For the CDR3, the DNA is TGTGCCAGCAAAATGGACAGGGTTGGCACTGAAGCTTTCTTT. Residues: CASKMDRVGTEAFF.

This clonotype was seen a handful of times. The chain employs TRBV28 and TRBJ1-5; D is unresolved. V lost 3 bases and J 0 bases, leaving 18 bases between the germline ends. The CDR3 has 18 amino acids. From germline, CDR1 is MDHEN and CDR2 SYDVKM. The CDR3 protein is CASSFEPQREASNQPQHF. The DNA of the CDR3 is TGTGCCAGCAGTTTTGAGCCCCAACGTGAAGCTAGCAATCAGCCCCAGCATTTT.

This sequence joins TRBV11-2 and TRBJ1-2; D is unclear. Trimming removed 0 bases from V and 3 bases from J, with 11 bases in between. Per germline, CDR1 SGHAT and CDR2 FQNNGV. This CDR3 spans 15 amino acids. The CDR3 DNA sequence: TGTGCCAGCAGCTTAGAAGCCCCAGCTGACTATGGCTACACCTTC. Protein: CASSLEAPADYGYTF.

In this sample, this clonotype turned up many times. The chain is built from TRBV5-1 and TRBJ2-7, with a possible D match to TRBD1 (5 bases). From germline, CDR1 is SGHRS and CDR2 YFSETQ. The V end was cut by 8 bases, the J end by 2 bases, with 17 bases between. There are 14 residues in the CDR3. CDR3 nucleotides: TGCGCCAGACTTCTTCGGACACTTACCTACGAGCAGTACTTC. Residues: CARLLRTLTYEQYF.

V usage is TRBV29-1 and J usage is TRBJ2-7; D perhaps matches TRBD1 (6 bases). The V gene lost 5 bases and the J gene lost 3 bases, with 8 bases spanning the gap. The CDR3 extends over 11 amino acids. Germline V gene data show CDR1 as SQVTM and CDR2 as ANQGSEA. The CDR3 spells CSVTGNYEQYF. Written as DNA, the CDR3 is TGCAGCGTTACAGGGAACTACGAGCAGTACTTC.

The V gene is TRBV20-1, the J gene TRBJ2-5; no firm D call. The CDR3 spans 12 residues. Germline V gene data show CDR1 as DFQATT and CDR2 as SNEGSKA (reference sequence). V lost 4 bases to trimming and J lost 4 bases, with 10 bases between them. The CDR3: CSATRRSETQYF. The CDR3 coding sequence is TGCAGTGCTACCCGGCGGTCAGAGACCCAGTACTTC.

V and J are TRBV12-3 or TRBV12-4 and TRBJ2-3; D remains unclear. The germline V and J ends were trimmed by 1 base and 1 base, with 6 bases remaining between them. The length of the CDR3 is 14 residues. As DNA, the CDR3 is TGTGCCAGCAGTTTAGGGCCAGGCACAGATACGCAGTATTTT. Its protein is CASSLGPGTDTQYF.

The rearrangement uses TRBV5-1 and TRBJ1-3; D is undetermined. V was pared by 4 bases and J by 0 bases, with 11 bases between. The CDR3 has 15 amino acids. Germline V gene data show CDR1 as SGHRS and CDR2 as YFSETQ. CDR3 protein: CASSMGGNSGNTIYF. The CDR3 DNA sequence: TGCGCCAGCAGCATGGGAGGGAACTCTGGAAACACCATATATTTT. The whole variable domain, filled in from reference TRBV5-1 and TRBJ1-3, reads KAGVTQTPRYLIKTRGQQVTLSCSPISGHRSVSWYQQTPGQGLQFLFEYFSETQRNKGNFPGRFSGRQFSNSRSEMNVSTLELGDSALYLCASSMGGNSGNTIYFGEGSWLTVV.

The V call is TRBV6-2 or TRBV6-3, the J call TRBJ1-5, with TRBD1 as a possible D gene (6 bases). Germline CDR1 MNHEY, CDR2 SVGEGT. V lost 7 bases, J lost 7 bases, and 20 bases lay in between. The CDR3 length is 15 residues. The CDR3 reads CASNRRDIRKQPQHF. The CDR3 nucleotides read TGTGCCAGCAACCGACGGGACATTCGAAAACAGCCCCAGCATTTT.

This clonotype was seen repeatedly, ten times or more. CDR3 coding DNA: TGCGCCAGCAGCCAGAGGACACAATCGAATCAGCCCCAGCATTTT. Translated, it gives CASSQRTQSNQPQHF. The chain has TRBV4-1 and TRBJ1-5; D possibly corresponds to TRBD1 (5 bases). This CDR3 contains 15 residues. Trimming removed 3 bases at V and 4 bases at J, with 13 bases between. CDR1 MGHRA and CDR2 YSYEKL come from the germline V gene.

The chain combines TRBV18 with TRBJ1-1; D gene uncertain. V was clipped by 5 bases and J by 4 bases, with 14 bases between them. This CDR3 spans 14 amino acids. Germline assignment: CDR1 KGHSH and CDR2 LQKENI. The CDR3: CASSFRDPGTEAFF. For the CDR3, the DNA is TGTGCCAGCTCATTCCGGGATCCGGGCACTGAAGCTTTCTTT. The complete variable domain, with remaining parts taken from reference TRBV18 and TRBJ1-1, reads NAGVMQNPRHLVRRRGQEARLRCSPMKGHSHVYWYRQLPEEGLKFMVYLQKENIIDESGMPKERFSAEFPKEGPSILRIQQVVRGDSAAYFCASSFRDPGTEAFFGQGTRLTVV.

A few counts support this clonotype. This rearrangement joins TRBV12-3 or TRBV12-4 to TRBJ2-1; D is unclear. The germline V and J ends were trimmed by 3 bases and 4 bases, with 7 bases remaining between them. The CDR3 is 13 amino acids. Here the CDR3 DNA reads TGTGCCAGCAGTTTTGTCTCATACAATGAGCAGTTCTTC. This translates into CASSFVSYNEQFF.

V and J are TRBV20-1 and TRBJ2-1; the D call may be TRBD1 or TRBD2 (5 bases each). Germline CDR1 is DFQATT and CDR2 is SNEGSKA (reference sequence). There are 15 residues in the CDR3. V lost 6 bases to trimming and J lost 0 bases, with 15 bases between them. The CDR3 DNA reads TGCAGTGCCAGGGACCCCCCAAGCTCCTACAATGAGCAGTTCTTC. Translation gives CSARDPPSSYNEQFF.

This chain links TRBV20-1 with TRBJ2-1; D assignment may be TRBD1 or TRBD2 (6 bases each). V shed 2 bases and J shed 8 bases, with 19 bases lying between them. The CDR3 has 15 residues. Per germline, CDR1 DFQATT and CDR2 SNEGSKA (reference sequence). The CDR3 region is CSARPGSSGGDEQFF. The CDR3 region has the DNA TGCAGTGCTAGACCCGGGAGCTCCGGGGGCGATGAGCAGTTCTTC.

V gene TRBV5-1 combines with J gene TRBJ2-3; D gene uncertain. CDR3 length: 14 amino acids. V shed 6 bases and J shed 6 bases, with 17 bases lying between them. CDR1 SGHRS and CDR2 YFSETQ come from the germline V gene. CDR3 loop: CASTLRPLKDTQYF. As DNA, the CDR3 is TGCGCCAGCACCCTCCGGCCCCTCAAGGATACGCAGTATTTT.

This clonotype has just a few counts. The V call is TRBV19, the J call TRBJ1-1; TRBD1 is a possible D gene (6 bases). V lost 8 bases and J 0 bases, leaving 10 bases between the germline ends. The CDR3 extends over 13 amino acids. Germline CDR1 reads LNHDA; CDR2 reads SQIVND (reference sequence). CDR3 amino acids: CASHGQLNTEAFF. In DNA form, the CDR3 reads TGTGCCAGTCATGGACAGTTGAACACTGAAGCTTTCTTT.

The CDR3 sequence is CASSGDRAPRNEQYF. Written as DNA, the CDR3 is TGTGCCAGCAGCGGGGACAGGGCCCCTCGGAACGAGCAGTACTTC. This chain connects TRBV9 to TRBJ2-7; 9 positions agree with TRBD1. The CDR3 is 15 amino acids. The germline V gene encodes CDR1 SGDLS and CDR2 YYNGEE. The junction had 9 bases not matched to a gene; V was cut back by 3 bases and J by 5 bases.

A few counts support this clonotype. V is TRBV10-3 and J is TRBJ1-2; D is ambiguous. The germline V and J ends were trimmed by 7 bases and 7 bases, with 13 bases remaining between them. The CDR3 length is 12 residues. Germline V lookup: CDR1 ENHRY, CDR2 SYGVKD. CDR3 in amino acids: CAITAEGGGYTF. The CDR3 DNA reads as TGTGCCATCACTGCCGAAGGAGGTGGCTACACCTTC.

The rearrangement links TRBV3-1 to TRBJ2-4; weak D call: TRBD1 (6 bases). Per the germline V gene, CDR1 is LGHDT and CDR2 is YNNKEL (reference sequence). V lost 5 bases to trimming and J lost 1 base, with 15 bases between them. The CDR3 consists of 16 residues. CDR3 loop: CASSKDRGSAKNIQYF. The DNA of the CDR3 is TGTGCCAGCAGCAAGGACAGAGGGAGCGCCAAAAACATTCAGTACTTC.

V is TRBV2 and J is TRBJ1-4, with TRBD1 identical over 9 bases. V trimming: 6 bases; J trimming: 6 bases; junction bases outside the gene matches: 5. CDR3 size: 14 residues. The germline CDR1 and CDR2 sequences are SNHLY and FYNNEI. CDR3 bases: TGTGCCAGCAGCGACAGGGGGGGAGATGAAAAACTGTTTTTT. Its protein product is CASSDRGGDEKLFF.

This CDR3 is CASSYSIDLEFTPSYEQYF. The CDR3 nucleotides are TGTGCCAGCAGTTACTCCATAGATTTGGAGTTTACTCCGTCCTACGAGCAGTACTTC. This chain uses TRBV12-3 or TRBV12-4 with TRBJ2-7; no definite D call. This CDR3 spans 19 amino acids. The V end was cut by 4 bases, the J end by 1 base, with 26 bases between.

This chain joins TRBV3-1 and TRBJ2-7; TRBD2 matches 8 bases. Germline V gene data show CDR1 as LGHDT and CDR2 as YNNKEL (reference sequence). The CDR3 runs to 15 residues. V lost 1 base and J lost 0; bases outside the gene matches: 2. The CDR3 region is CASSQAGTSSYEQYF. Here the CDR3 DNA reads TGTGCCAGCAGCCAAGCGGGGACTAGCTCCTACGAGCAGTACTTC.